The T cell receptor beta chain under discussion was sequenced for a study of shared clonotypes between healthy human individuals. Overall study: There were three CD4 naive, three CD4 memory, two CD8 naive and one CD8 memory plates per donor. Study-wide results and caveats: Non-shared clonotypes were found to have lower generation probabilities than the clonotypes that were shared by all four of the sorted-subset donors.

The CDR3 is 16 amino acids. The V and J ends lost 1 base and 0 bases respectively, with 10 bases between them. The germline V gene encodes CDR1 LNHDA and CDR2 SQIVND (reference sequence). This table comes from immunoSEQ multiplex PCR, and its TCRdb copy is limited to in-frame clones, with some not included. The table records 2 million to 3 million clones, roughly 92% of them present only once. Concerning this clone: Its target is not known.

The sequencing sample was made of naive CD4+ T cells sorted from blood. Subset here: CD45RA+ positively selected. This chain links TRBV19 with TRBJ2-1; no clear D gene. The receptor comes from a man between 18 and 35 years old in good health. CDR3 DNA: TGTGCCAGTAGTATAGCTACGGCAATCTCCTACAATGAGCAGTTCTTC. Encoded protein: CASSIATAISYNEQFF.